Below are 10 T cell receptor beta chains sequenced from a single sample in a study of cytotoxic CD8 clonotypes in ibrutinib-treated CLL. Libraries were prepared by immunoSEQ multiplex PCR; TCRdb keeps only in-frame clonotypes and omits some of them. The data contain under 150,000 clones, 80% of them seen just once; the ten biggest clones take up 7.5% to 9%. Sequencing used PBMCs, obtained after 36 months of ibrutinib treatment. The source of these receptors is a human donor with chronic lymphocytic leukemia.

The CDR3 spells CATDRGTGYGYTF. CDR3 sequence (DNA): TGTGCCACCGACAGGGGAACAGGCTATGGCTACACCTTC. The V and J genes are TRBV28 and TRBJ1-2; the match to TRBD1 covers 8 bases. CDR3 length equals 13 residues. The germline V gene encodes CDR1 MDHEN and CDR2 SYDVKM. With 10 bases clipped from V and 4 bases from J, the junction kept 8 bases outside the gene matches.

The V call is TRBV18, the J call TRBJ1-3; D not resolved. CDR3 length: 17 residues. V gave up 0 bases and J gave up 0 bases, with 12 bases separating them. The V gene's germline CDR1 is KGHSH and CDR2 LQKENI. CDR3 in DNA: TGTGCCAGCTCACCACCCGGGAGGGCGTACTCTGGAAACACCATATATTTT. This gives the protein CASSPPGRAYSGNTIYF.

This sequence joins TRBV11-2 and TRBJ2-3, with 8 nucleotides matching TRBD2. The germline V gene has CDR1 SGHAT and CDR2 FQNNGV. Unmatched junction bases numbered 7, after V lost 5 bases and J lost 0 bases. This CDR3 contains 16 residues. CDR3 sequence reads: CASSTILAGSTDTQYF. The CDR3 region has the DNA TGTGCCAGCAGCACAATCTTAGCGGGGAGCACAGATACGCAGTATTTT.

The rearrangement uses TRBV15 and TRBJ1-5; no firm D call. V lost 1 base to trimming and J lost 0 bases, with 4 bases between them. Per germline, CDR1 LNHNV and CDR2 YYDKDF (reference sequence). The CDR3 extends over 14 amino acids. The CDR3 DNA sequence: TGTGCCACCAGCAGAGGTTTTAGCAATCAGCCCCAGCATTTT. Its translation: CATSRGFSNQPQHF. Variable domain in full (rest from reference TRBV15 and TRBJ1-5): DAMVIQNPRYQVTQFGKPVTLSCSQTLNHNVMYWYQQKSSQAPKLLFHYYDKDFNNEADTPDNFQSRRPNTSFCFLDIRSPGLGDTAMYLCATSRGFSNQPQHFGDGTRLSIL.

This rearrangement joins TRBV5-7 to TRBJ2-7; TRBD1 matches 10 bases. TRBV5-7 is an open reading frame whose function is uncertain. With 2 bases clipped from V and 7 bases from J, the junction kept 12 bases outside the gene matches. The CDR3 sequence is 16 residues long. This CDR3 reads CASSLADRGRSWEQYF. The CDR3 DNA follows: TGTGCCAGCAGCTTAGCAGACAGGGGGCGTTCGTGGGAGCAGTACTTC.

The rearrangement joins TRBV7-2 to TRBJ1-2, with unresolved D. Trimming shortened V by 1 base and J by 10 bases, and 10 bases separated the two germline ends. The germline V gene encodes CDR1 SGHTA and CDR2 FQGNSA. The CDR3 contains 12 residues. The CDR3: CASSLGRTYYTF. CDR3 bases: TGTGCCAGCAGCTTAGGGAGAACCTACTACACCTTC.

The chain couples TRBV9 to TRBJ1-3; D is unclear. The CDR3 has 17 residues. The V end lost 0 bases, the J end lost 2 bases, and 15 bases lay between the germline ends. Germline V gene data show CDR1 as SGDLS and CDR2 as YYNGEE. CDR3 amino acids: CASSVATGVYPGNTIYF. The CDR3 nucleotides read TGTGCCAGCAGCGTAGCTACCGGGGTTTACCCTGGAAACACCATATATTTT.

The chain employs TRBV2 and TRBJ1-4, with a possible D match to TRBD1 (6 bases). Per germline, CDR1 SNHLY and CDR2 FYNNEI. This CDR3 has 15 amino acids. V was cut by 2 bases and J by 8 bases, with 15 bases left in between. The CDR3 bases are TGTGCCAGCAGTGAACGGGGCAGGGGTGGGGAAAAACTGTTTTTT. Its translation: CASSERGRGGEKLFF.

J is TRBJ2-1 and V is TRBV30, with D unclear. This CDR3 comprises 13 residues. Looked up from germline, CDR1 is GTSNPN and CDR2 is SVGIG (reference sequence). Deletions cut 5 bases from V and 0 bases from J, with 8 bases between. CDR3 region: CAWQRLSYNEQFF. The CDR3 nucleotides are TGTGCCTGGCAGCGACTCTCCTACAATGAGCAGTTCTTC.

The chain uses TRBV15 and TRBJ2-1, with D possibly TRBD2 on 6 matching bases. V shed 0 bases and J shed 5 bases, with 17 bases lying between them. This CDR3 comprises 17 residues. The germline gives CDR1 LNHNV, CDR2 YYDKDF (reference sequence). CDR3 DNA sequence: TGTGCCACCAGCAGAGATTCTGGGACTGGCGGAAACAATGAGCAGTTCTTC. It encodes CATSRDSGTGGNNEQFF.